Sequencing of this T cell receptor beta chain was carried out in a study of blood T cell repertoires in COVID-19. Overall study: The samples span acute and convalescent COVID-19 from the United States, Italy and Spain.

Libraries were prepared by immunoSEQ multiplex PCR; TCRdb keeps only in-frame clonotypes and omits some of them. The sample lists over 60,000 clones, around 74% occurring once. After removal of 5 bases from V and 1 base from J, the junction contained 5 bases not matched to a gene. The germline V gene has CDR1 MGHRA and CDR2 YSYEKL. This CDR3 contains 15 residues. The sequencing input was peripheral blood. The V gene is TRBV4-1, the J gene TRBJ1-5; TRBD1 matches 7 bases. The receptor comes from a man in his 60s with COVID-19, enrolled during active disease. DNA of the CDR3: TGCGCCAGCAGCTTTCGGACAGGAAGCAATCAGCCCCAGCATTTT. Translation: CASSFRTGSNQPQHF.